At least ten counts were recorded for the clone carrying this TCR beta chain. Its antigen remains unknown. RNA transcripts were the template for amplifying TCR beta CDR3 regions. The primer set for the first-round RT-PCR of the TCR CDR3 was HTBI. TCRdb re-called the multiplex PCR reads with MiXCR, one entry per CDR3 protein. This table holds roughly 700,000 distinct CDR3 sequences, under 45% found once. This entry is derived from a study of T cells in Graves' hyperthyroidism and ophthalmopathy. General study points: A model built on 13 V-J features separated ophthalmopathy from stable hyperthyroidism.

Diagnoses rested on clinical symptoms, serum thyroxine and TRAb, thyroid ultrasound and orbital computed tomography. The ends lost 4 bases at V and 4 bases at J; junction bases unmatched: 3. CDR3 size: 13 residues. Germline-derived CDR1 and CDR2 are SQVTM and ANQGSEA. The receptor's source is a middle-aged woman with Graves' hyperthyroidism. The chain carries TRBV29-1 and TRBJ1-4; 7 nucleotides line up with TRBD1. The sequencing sample was made of blood. CDR3 sequence (DNA): TGCAGCGTTGCGGACAGGCTTAATGAAAAACTGTTTTTT. It codes for CSVADRLNEKLFF.